This T cell receptor (beta chain) was observed in a study of T cell repertoires in cytomegalovirus infection. TCRdb used MiXCR to reprocess the reads, holding one entry per CDR3 protein. Of some 700,000 distinct CDR3 sequences in the sample, around 30% were seen once. V lost 0 bases and J 3 bases, leaving 17 bases between the germline ends. This CDR3 spans 17 amino acids. Germline values: CDR1 SEHNR, CDR2 FQNEAQ (reference sequence). Details on this clonotype: Its antigen is still unknown.

The receptor comes from a human donor in good health (CMV status not recorded). Some clones in this sample may be carry-over from other donors' samples. This material consisted of cultured PBMCs, taken from culture after CMV antigen stimulation. The chain is built from TRBV7-9 and TRBJ1-1; D might be TRBD1 (5 bases). CDR3 DNA: TGTGCCAGCAGCTTAGCGGTGGGAGCCGTCAGGGACACTGAAGCTTTCTTT. Translation: CASSLAVGAVRDTEAFF.